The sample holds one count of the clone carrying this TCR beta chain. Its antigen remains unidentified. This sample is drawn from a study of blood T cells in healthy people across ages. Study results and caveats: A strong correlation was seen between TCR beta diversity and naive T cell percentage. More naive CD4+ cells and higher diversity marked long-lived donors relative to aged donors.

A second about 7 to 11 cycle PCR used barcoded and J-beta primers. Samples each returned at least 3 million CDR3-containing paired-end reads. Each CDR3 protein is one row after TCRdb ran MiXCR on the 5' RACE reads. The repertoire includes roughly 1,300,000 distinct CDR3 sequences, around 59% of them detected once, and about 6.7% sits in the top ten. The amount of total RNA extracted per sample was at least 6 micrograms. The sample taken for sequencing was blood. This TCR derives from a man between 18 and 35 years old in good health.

As DNA, the CDR3 is TGCAGCGTGGTAGGACTAGCGGGGACTAATGAGCAGTTCTTC. Translated: CSVVGLAGTNEQFF. This chain joins TRBV29-1 and TRBJ2-1; 12 nucleotides match TRBD2. Germline CDR1 is SQVTM and CDR2 is ANQGSEA. Trimming removed 6 bases from V and 7 bases from J; junction bases left unmatched: 7. The CDR3 is 14 amino acids.